Listed below are T cell receptor beta chains from one sample, sequenced in a study of immune characterization of retroperitoneal liposarcoma. TCRdb itself ran the PCR reads through MiXCR, one entry per CDR3 protein. The table lists 9,900 or so distinct CDR3 sequences, 28% of them singletons. Sequencing was carried out using tumor tissue. These receptors were taken from a male donor with retroperitoneal liposarcoma. Each CDR3 is given with its conserved first and last residue. Each record gives: D gene, J gene, V gene, clone size, CDR3 length, CDR3 DNA, CDR3 protein. A D gene is named only where the DNA matches it firmly. Clone size, where shown, is once, few, many, or a class for clones that have expanded.

D gene: TRBD2; J gene: TRBJ2-7; V gene: TRBV12-5; clone size: -; CDR3 length: 13; CDR3 DNA: TGTGCTAGTGGTTCGGGGGGGCCCCTCGAGCAGTACTTC; CDR3 protein: CASGSGGPLEQYF
D gene: -; J gene: TRBJ2-1; V gene: TRBV10-3; clone size: -; CDR3 length: 16; CDR3 DNA: TGTGCCATCAGTGGCGGCCCAGGGGCGTACCAAGAGACCCAGTTCTTC; CDR3 protein: CAISGGPGAYQETQFF
D gene: -; J gene: TRBJ2-1; V gene: TRBV6-5; clone size: -; CDR3 length: 15; CDR3 DNA: TGTGCCAGCAGTTACGACCCGGGACGGCGCTACGAGCAGTTCTTC; CDR3 protein: CASSYDPGRRYEQFF
D gene: -; J gene: TRBJ2-7; V gene: TRBV7-8; clone size: many; CDR3 length: 14; CDR3 DNA: TGTGCCAGCAGCCCAGGGGACAAGCACTACGAGCAGTACTTC; CDR3 protein: CASSPGDKHYEQYF
D gene: TRBD2; J gene: TRBJ2-7; V gene: TRBV6-1; clone size: many; CDR3 length: 15; CDR3 DNA: TGTGCCAGCAGAAAAAAAGCGGGGGGGCCCAATGAGCAGTACTTC; CDR3 protein: CASRKKAGGPNEQYF
D gene: -; J gene: TRBJ1-5; V gene: TRBV6-1; clone size: few; CDR3 length: 17; CDR3 DNA: TGTGCCAGCAGTTCGCAGGGTTATGGTTCCCACAATCAGCCCCAGCATTTT; CDR3 protein: CASSSQGYGSHNQPQHF
D gene: -; J gene: TRBJ2-2; V gene: TRBV7-6; clone size: -; CDR3 length: 13; CDR3 DNA: TGTGCCAGCAGCTTAGCGCCCGTCGGGGAGCTGTTTTTT; CDR3 protein: CASSLAPVGELFF
D gene: -; J gene: TRBJ2-5; V gene: TRBV6-1; clone size: -; CDR3 length: 13; CDR3 DNA: TGTGCCAGCAGTGAAGGCCCCAGGCGGGTCCAGTACTTC; CDR3 protein: CASSEGPRRVQYF
D gene: TRBD2; J gene: TRBJ2-5; V gene: TRBV6-1; clone size: medium-sized; CDR3 length: 14; CDR3 DNA: TGTGCCAGCAAGGTGGCGGGAGGGGATAGTGAGCAGTACTTC; CDR3 protein: CASKVAGGDSEQYF
D gene: -; J gene: TRBJ2-1; V gene: TRBV7-3; clone size: few; CDR3 length: 15; CDR3 DNA: TGTGCCAGCAGCTCTACTCTCAGCGACCAAGAGACCCAGTTCTTC; CDR3 protein: CASSSTLSDQETQFF
D gene: -; J gene: TRBJ1-2; V gene: TRBV27; clone size: -; CDR3 length: 13; CDR3 DNA: TGTGCCAGCAGTGTCGACAGGAACTATGGCTACACCTTC; CDR3 protein: CASSVDRNYGYTF
D gene: -; J gene: TRBJ1-1; V gene: TRBV5-1; clone size: -; CDR3 length: 13; CDR3 DNA: TGCGCCAGCAGCCAAACAGGGAACACTGAAGCTTTCTTT; CDR3 protein: CASSQTGNTEAFF
D gene: TRBD1; J gene: TRBJ2-1; V gene: TRBV7-2; clone size: many; CDR3 length: 14; CDR3 DNA: TGTGCCAGCACAAAAGGGACAGTCTACAATGAGCAGTTCTTC; CDR3 protein: CASTKGTVYNEQFF
D gene: -; J gene: TRBJ2-1; V gene: TRBV11-2; clone size: few; CDR3 length: 15; CDR3 DNA: TGTGCCAGCAGCTTTGCGTCACAGAGTCAAGAGACCCAGTTCTTC; CDR3 protein: CASSFASQSQETQFF
D gene: -; J gene: TRBJ1-6; V gene: TRBV7-6; clone size: medium-sized; CDR3 length: 15; CDR3 DNA: TGTGCCAGCAGCTTATGGGATGGACCCAATTCACCCCTCCACTTT; CDR3 protein: CASSLWDGPNSPLHF
D gene: TRBD2; J gene: TRBJ2-1; V gene: TRBV6-2/TRBV6-3; clone size: -; CDR3 length: 15; CDR3 DNA: TGTGCCAGCAGCCCCGTCGGGGGGTCTGCGTACGAGCAGTTCTTC; CDR3 protein: CASSPVGGSAYEQFF
D gene: -; J gene: TRBJ2-1; V gene: TRBV12-3/TRBV12-4; clone size: -; CDR3 length: 14; CDR3 DNA: TGTGCCAGCAGTTCCCGGTTTGAGGGGAATGAGCAGTTCTTC; CDR3 protein: CASSSRFEGNEQFF
D gene: TRBD2; J gene: TRBJ2-7; V gene: TRBV7-2; clone size: few; CDR3 length: 16; CDR3 DNA: TGTGCCAGCAGCTTAGACGGCGGGAGTCTCAAGTACGAGCAGTACTTC; CDR3 protein: CASSLDGGSLKYEQYF
D gene: TRBD1; J gene: TRBJ2-7; V gene: TRBV12-3/TRBV12-4; clone size: -; CDR3 length: 16; CDR3 DNA: TGTGCCAGCTCGCACGTTCTGGGACAGGGATTCTACGAGCAGTACTTC; CDR3 protein: CASSHVLGQGFYEQYF
D gene: -; J gene: TRBJ2-5; V gene: TRBV27; clone size: many; CDR3 length: 12; CDR3 DNA: TGTGCCAGCAAGGACTACCAAGAGACCCAGTACTTC; CDR3 protein: CASKDYQETQYF
D gene: TRBD1; J gene: TRBJ2-7; V gene: TRBV27; clone size: once; CDR3 length: 15; CDR3 DNA: TGTGCCAGCAGTGCCCGGGACAGCTTCTCCTACGAGCAGTACTTC; CDR3 protein: CASSARDSFSYEQYF
D gene: -; J gene: TRBJ2-1; V gene: TRBV10-2; clone size: -; CDR3 length: 13; CDR3 DNA: TGCGCCAGCACGCCGGGACTCCCCCATGAGCAGTTCTTC; CDR3 protein: CASTPGLPHEQFF
D gene: -; J gene: TRBJ2-5; V gene: TRBV27; clone size: -; CDR3 length: 14; CDR3 DNA: TGTGCCAGCAGTCCCCGAGGACAGCGGGAGACCCAGTACTTC; CDR3 protein: CASSPRGQRETQYF
D gene: -; J gene: TRBJ2-5; V gene: TRBV6-6; clone size: -; CDR3 length: 14; CDR3 DNA: TGTGCCAGCAGTTACTCGGGGTGGGGGGAGACCCAGTACTTC; CDR3 protein: CASSYSGWGETQYF
D gene: TRBD2; J gene: TRBJ2-1; V gene: TRBV6-1; clone size: many; CDR3 length: 16; CDR3 DNA: TGTGCCAGCATCCCGAGAGGACTAGCGGGAGTCCACGAGCAGTTCTTC; CDR3 protein: CASIPRGLAGVHEQFF
D gene: TRBD1; J gene: TRBJ1-4; V gene: TRBV7-2; clone size: -; CDR3 length: 13; CDR3 DNA: TGTGCCAGCAGGACAGGGCCTAATGAAAAACTGTTTTTT; CDR3 protein: CASRTGPNEKLFF
D gene: -; J gene: TRBJ2-4; V gene: TRBV12-3/TRBV12-4; clone size: -; CDR3 length: 16; CDR3 DNA: TGTGCCAGCAGTTTAAGAGGGGTTGGTGCCAAAAACATTCAGTACTTC; CDR3 protein: CASSLRGVGAKNIQYF
D gene: -; J gene: TRBJ2-3; V gene: TRBV7-2; clone size: few; CDR3 length: 16; CDR3 DNA: TGTGCCAGCAGCTTTGTAGGCAGGGGTACTTCCGATACGCAGTATTTT; CDR3 protein: CASSFVGRGTSDTQYF
D gene: -; J gene: TRBJ1-2; V gene: TRBV6-1; clone size: many; CDR3 length: 14; CDR3 DNA: TGTGCCAGCAGTGAAGGAATAGGGCAGTATGGCTACACCTTC; CDR3 protein: CASSEGIGQYGYTF
D gene: -; J gene: TRBJ2-2; V gene: TRBV4-1; clone size: -; CDR3 length: 14; CDR3 DNA: TGCGCCAGCAGCCAACCCAGGGGCACCGGGGAGCTGTTTTTT; CDR3 protein: CASSQPRGTGELFF
D gene: TRBD2; J gene: TRBJ2-7; V gene: TRBV11-1; clone size: -; CDR3 length: 19; CDR3 DNA: TGTGCCAGCAGCTTAGAAGGACTAGCGGGAAGGCTTGGGTACAATGAGCAGTACTTC; CDR3 protein: CASSLEGLAGRLGYNEQYF
D gene: TRBD1; J gene: TRBJ1-1; V gene: TRBV6-1; clone size: few; CDR3 length: 14; CDR3 DNA: TGTGCCAGCAGGGGCCGATCAGGGGGCACTGAAGCTTTCTTT; CDR3 protein: CASRGRSGGTEAFF
D gene: -; J gene: TRBJ1-1; V gene: TRBV7-2; clone size: few; CDR3 length: 15; CDR3 DNA: TGTGCCAGCAGCTTAGGAATTGAGGAGAACACTGAAGCTTTCTTT; CDR3 protein: CASSLGIEENTEAFF
D gene: TRBD1; J gene: TRBJ2-1; V gene: TRBV6-1; clone size: few; CDR3 length: 15; CDR3 DNA: TGTGCCAGCAGTATAGGACAGGGAAGGCACAATGAGCAGTTCTTC; CDR3 protein: CASSIGQGRHNEQFF
D gene: -; J gene: TRBJ2-5; V gene: TRBV7-8; clone size: -; CDR3 length: 12; CDR3 DNA: TGTGCCAGCAGCTTACATACCGACAGCACGTTCTTC; CDR3 protein: CASSLHTDSTFF
D gene: TRBD2; J gene: TRBJ2-2; V gene: TRBV11-3; clone size: -; CDR3 length: 17; CDR3 DNA: TGTGCCAGCAGCTTTTCGGGACTAGCGGAAAACACCGGGGAGCTGTTTTTT; CDR3 protein: CASSFSGLAENTGELFF
D gene: TRBD2; J gene: TRBJ2-2; V gene: TRBV12-3/TRBV12-4; clone size: few; CDR3 length: 17; CDR3 DNA: TGTGCCAGCAGTTCGACCGGACTAGCGGCGAACACCGGGGAGCTGTTTTTT; CDR3 protein: CASSSTGLAANTGELFF
D gene: -; J gene: TRBJ2-4; V gene: TRBV7-2; clone size: large; CDR3 length: 16; CDR3 DNA: TGTGCCAGCAGTTCGGACAGAAGCTTAGCGTTAAACATTCAGTACTTC; CDR3 protein: CASSSDRSLALNIQYF
D gene: -; J gene: TRBJ2-1; V gene: TRBV6-1; clone size: -; CDR3 length: 12; CDR3 DNA: TGTGCCAGCAGCTCTAGCTCCTACGAGCAGTTCTTC; CDR3 protein: CASSSSSYEQFF
D gene: TRBD1; J gene: TRBJ1-6; V gene: TRBV6-6; clone size: -; CDR3 length: 16; CDR3 DNA: TGTGCCAGCAGCTATACAGGGGGCCCTTATAATTCACCCCTCCACTTT; CDR3 protein: CASSYTGGPYNSPLHF
D gene: -; J gene: TRBJ1-2; V gene: TRBV5-1; clone size: -; CDR3 length: 14; CDR3 DNA: TGCGCCAGCAGCTTACAAGGGGCGAACTATGGCTACACCTTC; CDR3 protein: CASSLQGANYGYTF
D gene: -; J gene: TRBJ2-7; V gene: TRBV7-6; clone size: medium-sized; CDR3 length: 16; CDR3 DNA: TGTGCCAGCAGCTTAGCGTTAGGCGGCCGTCCCTACGAGCAGTACTTC; CDR3 protein: CASSLALGGRPYEQYF
D gene: -; J gene: TRBJ2-6; V gene: TRBV19; clone size: few; CDR3 length: 15; CDR3 DNA: TGTGCCACCAGGGGTGGAGGGGTCGGGGCCAACGTCCTGACTTTC; CDR3 protein: CATRGGGVGANVLTF
D gene: TRBD2; J gene: TRBJ2-3; V gene: TRBV12-3/TRBV12-4; clone size: -; CDR3 length: 13; CDR3 DNA: TGTGCCAGCAGCCTAGTGAAGAGCGGGGGGTCGTATTTT; CDR3 protein: CASSLVKSGGSYF
D gene: -; J gene: TRBJ2-5; V gene: TRBV7-2; clone size: large; CDR3 length: 15; CDR3 DNA: TGTGCCAGCACCACTTCGCGGGACTCCCAAGAGACCCAGTACTTC; CDR3 protein: CASTTSRDSQETQYF
D gene: -; J gene: TRBJ2-1; V gene: TRBV7-2; clone size: -; CDR3 length: 12; CDR3 DNA: TGTGCCAGCAGCTTGACTCGTTACGAGCAGTTCTTC; CDR3 protein: CASSLTRYEQFF
D gene: TRBD2; J gene: TRBJ2-2; V gene: TRBV7-2; clone size: medium-sized; CDR3 length: 14; CDR3 DNA: TGTGCCAGCAACCCGGGACTAGCAACCGGGGAGCTGTTTTTT; CDR3 protein: CASNPGLATGELFF
D gene: TRBD2; J gene: TRBJ2-1; V gene: TRBV6-1; clone size: medium-sized; CDR3 length: 15; CDR3 DNA: TGTGCCAGCAGTGAGAGGCCGGGACTAGAAGGTGAGCAGTTCTTC; CDR3 protein: CASSERPGLEGEQFF
D gene: -; J gene: TRBJ2-7; V gene: TRBV27; clone size: -; CDR3 length: 13; CDR3 DNA: TGTGCCAGCAGTTTAGAAGGGTACAATGAGCAGTACTTC; CDR3 protein: CASSLEGYNEQYF